The sample holds a few counts of the clone carrying this T cell receptor (beta chain). Its antigen is currently unknown. This sample is drawn from a study of T cells in localized non-small cell lung cancer. Findings and limits, study-wide: Adjacent lung was found to contain a median approximately 60 of the top 100 tumor clones. Elevated blood T cell density was associated with longer overall survival. Highest T cell clonality was seen in uninvolved adjacent lung, surpassing that measured in tumor. Heterogeneity is still possible, as just one tumor region was sequenced.

Produced via immunoSEQ multiplex PCR; TCRdb's table is partial and in-frame only. The sample records approximately 76,000 clones, around 82% being singletons. The ends were cut back, 1 base at V and 1 base at J, with 8 bases in the middle. This CDR3 is 14 amino acids long. The V gene's germline CDR1 is SGHTA and CDR2 FQGNSA. Material: peripheral blood, obtained before any cancer treatment. The gene calls are TRBV7-2 and TRBJ2-7; D gene uncertain. This receptor was identified in a female donor older than 55 with stage I lung adenocarcinoma. The CDR3 DNA follows: TGTGCCAGCAGCTTAGGTCCGTCTTCCTACGAGCAGTACTTC. Its translation: CASSLGPSSYEQYF.